This entry features one TCR beta chain sequence. The antigen is not known. 13 Jbeta primers and 60 Vbeta primers were used for the PCR. The table came from immunoSEQ multiplex PCR; TCRdb's copy has only in-frame clones and leaves some out. The sample yields 200,000 to 250,000 clones, around 89% seen once. The data originate from a study of cytomegalovirus exposure and HLA in healthy donors. Regarding the study as a whole: Association of under 20,000 TCR beta sequences with HLA alleles was found at 0.05 false discovery rate in a later analysis.

What was sequenced was PBMCs. The clonotype was recovered from a woman between 18 and 29 years old in good health and CMV-seronegative.

The CDR3 here is CASSKDRYNEQFF. The CDR3 region has the DNA TGTGCCAGCAGTAAGGACAGATACAATGAGCAGTTCTTC. The V gene is TRBV2, the J gene TRBJ2-1, with D possibly matching TRBD1 (6 bases). CDR1 and CDR2 (germline): SNHLY, FYNNEI. The ends were cut back, 5 bases at V and 4 bases at J, with 9 bases in the middle. This CDR3 has 13 amino acids.